This T cell receptor beta chain was captured in a study of PD-1 blockade in mismatch repair-deficient tumors (dated by TCRdb to the late 2010s). Context from the whole study: Between late 2013 and 2016, fewer than 90 consecutive patients with 11 to 12 mismatch repair-deficient cancer types, all previously treated and progressing, were enrolled in the trial. Tumor-associated T cell clones in the peripheral blood of patients responding to PD-1 blockade were tracked using deep sequencing of TCR CDR3 regions.

Library construction relied on the immunoSEQ multiplex PCR assay. The paper's processing steps were these. A clone was classified as neoantigen-specific if the clone expanded significantly in response to the relevant peptide and did not expand significantly in response to any other peptide tested. Here the immuneACCESS table is served through TCRdb, limited to in-frame sequences with V and J called. Missing clones are a known gap in these copies; in checked studies unresolved V genes cover under half, and the rest lacks a known reason. V, J and clone size were drawn from that table, and D and trimming were deduced from the DNA. The sample profile shows about 14,000 clones; 80% to 85% of them were found once. The ten largest clones capture around 20% of the sample. Results and caveats for the whole study, not just this receptor: Clonal expansion was elicited by three of the seven peptides, yielding some 150 unique blood TCRs of which seven were also found in tumor, and every positive peptide was derived from frameshift mutations. Rapid expansion after pembrolizumab followed by contraction, generally before radiologic responses, was shown by tumor-resident clones, which were often undetectable in blood before treatment.

The sample's time point label is to be understood as: approximately nine-day in vitro stimulation with candidate neoantigen peptide 4. Mismatch repair deficiency in every enrolled patient was established by polymerase chain reaction or immunohistochemistry. Three patients who responded to pembrolizumab therapy underwent TCR sequencing. Each of roughly 7 ELISpot-reactive candidate neoantigen peptides was used in a 10-day in vitro stimulation prior to TCR sequencing. A control culture without peptide was run identically and served as baseline for clone fold-change calculations. The phase II trial prospectively evaluated PD-1 blockade with pembrolizumab in advanced mismatch repair-deficient cancers, independent of tissue of origin. The V and J ends are trimmed by 0 bases and 5 bases, leaving 11 bases between them. Spanning cysteine to phenylalanine, the CDR3 consists of 14 amino acids. The kept DNA is CDR3 alone, 42 bases in frame from the first base. CDR1 MDHEN and CDR2 SYDVKM are derived from the germline V gene.

As regards this clone: The antigen it binds to is not known. The record has no base qualities; no much larger clone is one base away.

This sequence uses TRBV28 and TRBJ2-7; no D gene is confidently identified. Here the sequenced sample was cells cultured in vitro, taken from a patient treated with pembrolizumab. This clonotype originated in an adult with mismatch repair-deficient cancer. The nucleotides are TGTGCCAGCAGTTTATGGGGCAGTCCCCACGAGCAGTACTTC. Its product reads: CASSLWGSPHEQYF.